The next 14 T cell receptor beta chains were all read from a single sample in a study of beta chain features in type 1 diabetes. The study reverse transcribed the entire isolated RNA, so it sequenced expressed TCRB transcripts. Assay used: immunoSEQ multiplex PCR; TCRdb lists only in-frame clones, some missing. The sample yields 300,000 to 400,000 clones, 11% seen once. Specimen: naive CD4+ T cells from blood. These receptor sequences come from a woman aged 25 to 45 in good health.

This clone showed up just a few times. This sequence joins TRBV23-1 and TRBJ1-5, with 7 bases lining up with TRBD1. TRBV23-1 is assigned to the ORF class and has an uncertain function. The CDR3 is 19 amino acids. With V trimmed by 2 bases and J by 0 bases, 13 bases remained unmatched. The CDR3 DNA reads TGCGCCAGCAGTCAACCCCAGACAGGGCTTGCTTGTAGCAATCAGCCCCAGCATTTT. This gives the protein CASSQPQTGLACSNQPQHF.

This clone was detected a few times. This chain connects TRBV28 to TRBJ1-5; possibly TRBD1 for D (6 bases). V lost 2 bases, J lost 6 bases, and 11 bases lay in between. Looked up from germline, CDR1 is MDHEN and CDR2 is SYDVKM. The CDR3 is 14 residues long. This CDR3 reads CASSLGSGAQPQHF. The CDR3, as DNA: TGTGCCAGCAGTTTAGGGTCAGGGGCTCAGCCCCAGCATTTT.

There are a few counts of this clone. V gene TRBV30 combines with J gene TRBJ2-7; TRBD1 agrees at 9 bases. This CDR3 has 15 amino acids. Germline assignment: CDR1 GTSNPN and CDR2 SVGIG (reference sequence). V lost 1 base and J lost 1; bases outside the gene matches: 5. The CDR3 DNA sequence: TGTGCCTGGAGTGATCAGGGACAGGGTTCCTACGAGCAGTACTTC. Translating it yields CAWSDQGQGSYEQYF.

This chain links TRBV28 with TRBJ2-7; possible D gene TRBD2, 6 bases. The germline CDR1 and CDR2 sequences are MDHEN and SYDVKM. This CDR3 region has 15 residues. Trimming removed 4 bases from V and 6 bases from J, with 19 bases in between. The CDR3 loop reads CASSSPGPRGGEQYF. The DNA of the CDR3 is TGTGCCAGCAGTTCTCCGGGACCTAGGGGAGGCGAGCAGTACTTC.

The chain combines TRBV13 with TRBJ2-5; D is possibly TRBD1 (5 bases). Trimming removed 3 bases at V and 4 bases at J, with 9 bases between. The CDR3 runs 13 residues. Germline V CDR1 and CDR2: PRHDT, FYEKMQ (reference sequence). The CDR3 loop reads CASSLTERETQYF. The CDR3 region has the DNA TGTGCCAGCAGCTTGACAGAGAGAGAGACCCAGTACTTC. The variable domain in full, completed from reference TRBV13 and TRBJ2-5, reads AAGVIQSPRHLIKEKRETATLKCYPIPRHDTVYWYQQGPGQDPQFLISFYEKMQSDKGSIPDRFSAQQFSDYHSELNMSSLELGDSALYFCASSLTERETQYFGPGTRLLVL.

V is TRBV30 and J is TRBJ1-1, with TRBD1 identical over 7 bases. CDR3 length equals 15 residues. The germline gives CDR1 GTSNPN, CDR2 SVGIG (reference sequence). The junction had 9 bases not matched to a gene; V was cut back by 4 bases and J by 1 base. The CDR3 DNA sequence: TGTGCCTGGATGGCCGGTGACAGGGCGAACACTGAAGCTTTCTTT. The encoded protein is CAWMAGDRANTEAFF.

The CDR3 sequence is CASSLPSGRTTGELFF. CDR3 coding DNA: TGTGCCAGCAGTTTACCTAGCGGGAGGACCACCGGGGAGCTGTTTTTT. The chain uses TRBV28 and TRBJ2-2; 11 positions agree with TRBD2. V gave up 2 bases and J gave up 4 bases; unmatched junction bases: 3. CDR3 size: 16 residues. CDR1 is MDHEN and CDR2 is SYDVKM in the germline V gene.

This clone was observed a handful of times. CDR3 residues: CASSLLGLSGANVLTF. CDR3 coding DNA: TGTGCCAGCAGCTTATTGGGGCTCTCTGGGGCCAACGTCCTGACTTTC. The chain joins TRBV7-3 to TRBJ2-6; tentative D call: TRBD1 (5 bases). Germline CDR1 reads SGHTA; CDR2 reads FQGTGA. V lost 2 bases and J lost 0, with 8 bases in between. This CDR3 region has 16 residues.

The V and J genes are TRBV6-1 and TRBJ2-1; D might be TRBD2 (5 bases). Germline V gene lookup returns CDR1 MNHNS and CDR2 SASEGT. Trimming stripped 2 bases from V and 3 bases from J, with 11 bases between. The CDR3 runs 15 residues. The CDR3 DNA sequence: TGTGCCAGCAGTGAAACGGGGTCCGTCTACAATGAGCAGTTCTTC. Translation: CASSETGSVYNEQFF.

The chain joins TRBV21-1 to TRBJ2-4; the D call in the table, TRBD1, was not verified against the DNA. TRBV21-1 is deemed a pseudogene. The CDR3 extends over 18 amino acids. CDR3 nucleotides: TGTGCCAGCAGCAAAGCGGCCGTAGACAGGGCGCCCAAAAACATTCAGTACTTC. As protein: CASSKAAVDRAPKNIQYF.

There are a few counts of this clone. The chain is built from TRBV7-8 and TRBJ2-7, with 10 bases aligning to TRBD2. CDR3 length: 17 amino acids. Germline V CDR1 and CDR2: SGHVS, FQNEAQ. V gave up 0 bases and J gave up 4 bases; unmatched junction bases: 9. CDR3 sequence reads: CASSLAISGTSAYEQYF. CDR3 in DNA: TGTGCCAGCAGCTTAGCCATCTCCGGGACTAGCGCATACGAGCAGTACTTC.

The chain employs TRBV19 and TRBJ2-5; D is possibly TRBD1 (6 bases). Deletions cut 6 bases from V and 1 base from J, with 9 bases between. The V gene's germline CDR1 is LNHDA and CDR2 SQIVND (reference sequence). The CDR3 length is 13 residues. The CDR3 nucleotides are TGTGCCAGTAGCAGGACAGTCCAAGAGACCCAGTACTTC. Translating gives CASSRTVQETQYF.

The chain combines TRBV7-2 with TRBJ2-7; 7 bases fit TRBD1. The CDR3 totals 15 residues. Trimming removed 5 bases from V and 0 bases from J; junction bases left unmatched: 7. Germline V gives CDR1 SGHTA, CDR2 FQGNSA. As DNA, the CDR3 is TGTGCCAGCAGCGCACAGGGGCCCCTCTCCTACGAGCAGTACTTC. Residues: CASSAQGPLSYEQYF.

This chain connects TRBV29-1 to TRBJ2-5; 7 positions agree with TRBD2. V was clipped by 4 bases and J by 5 bases; unmatched bases: 4. From germline, CDR1 is SQVTM and CDR2 ANQGSEA. CDR3 length equals 12 residues. CDR3 region: CSVVGGGETQYF. As DNA, the CDR3 is TGCAGCGTTGTTGGGGGAGGGGAGACCCAGTACTTC.